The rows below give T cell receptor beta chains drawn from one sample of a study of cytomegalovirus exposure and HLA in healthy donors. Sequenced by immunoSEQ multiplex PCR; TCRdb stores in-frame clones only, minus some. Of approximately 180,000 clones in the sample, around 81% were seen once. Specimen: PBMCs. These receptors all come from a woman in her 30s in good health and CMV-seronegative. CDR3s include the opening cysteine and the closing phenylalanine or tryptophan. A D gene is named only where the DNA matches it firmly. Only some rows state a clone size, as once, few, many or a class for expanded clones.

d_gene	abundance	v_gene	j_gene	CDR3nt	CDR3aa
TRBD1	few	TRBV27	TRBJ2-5	TGTGCCAGCAGTTGGACAGGGTTAGGTGAGCAGTACTTC	CASSWTGLGEQYF
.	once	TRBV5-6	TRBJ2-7	TGTGCCAGCAGCTGGGGGGTTGGCCCTAGTGAATACGAGCAGTACTTC	CASSWGVGPSEYEQYF
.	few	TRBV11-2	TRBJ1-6	TGTGCCAGCAGCTCCGAGAAACTAGGCCAGACCCATAATTCACCCCTCCACTTT	CASSSEKLGQTHNSPLHF
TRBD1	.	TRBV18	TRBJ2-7	TGTGCCAGCTCACCCGGGACAGGTAGACTCGCCGGCCACGAGCAGTACTTC	CASSPGTGRLAGHEQYF
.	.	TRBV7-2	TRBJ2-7	TGTGCCAGCAGCTTAGCGTCAGGGGAAATTTACGAGCAGTACTTC	CASSLASGEIYEQYF
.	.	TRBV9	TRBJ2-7	TGTGCCAGCAGCACGGACAGAACCTACGAGCAGTACTTC	CASSTDRTYEQYF
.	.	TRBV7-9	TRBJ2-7	TGTGCCAGCAGGGATGGGGCCTTGGGGGGAAGTGGTCACGAGCAGTACTTC	CASRDGALGGSGHEQYF
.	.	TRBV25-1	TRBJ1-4	TGTGCCAGCAGTTACGCGGGGGAAAAACTGTTTTTT	CASSYAGEKLFF
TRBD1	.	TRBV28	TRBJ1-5	TGTGCCAGCAGTCTCGGACAGGGCAGCAATCAGCCCCAGCATTTT	CASSLGQGSNQPQHF
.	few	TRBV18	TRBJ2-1	TGTGCCAGCTCACCTCTTCGCGGGAACTCCTACAATGAGCAGTTCTTC	CASSPLRGNSYNEQFF
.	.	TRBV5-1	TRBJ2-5	TGCGCCAGCGGACAGTCTACAGGTTTAGAGACCCAGTACTTC	CASGQSTGLETQYF
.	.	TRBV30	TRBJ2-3	TGTGCCTGGAGTCGGACTCAACCGACGCAGTATTTT	CAWSRTQPTQYF
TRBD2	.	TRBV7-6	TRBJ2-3	TGTGCCAGCAGCCCAAGGGAGGGTGCGGGCACAGATACGCAGTATTTT	CASSPREGAGTDTQYF
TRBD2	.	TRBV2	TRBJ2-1	TGTGCCAGCAGTGCTAGCGGGGGGCAGGGTGAGCAGTTCTTC	CASSASGGQGEQFF